The T cell receptor (beta chain) under discussion was sequenced for a study of T cells after yellow fever vaccination. Study details: Preparation of fractions with low cell numbers was performed using SMART-Seq v4 Ultra Low Input.

Note on this clonotype: Its specificity is unknown.

Overall study results and limits: There was a possibility that FACS-sorted repertoires contained abundant clonotypes contaminating from the bulk population. Most primary-vaccination clones reappeared after the booster (96% CD4, about 88% CD8).

Between the trimmed V and J ends, which lost 3 bases and 6 bases, there was a span of 12 bases. The CDR3 runs 14 residues. The germline V gene has CDR1 SGHRS and CDR2 YFSETQ. TCR cDNA, made by 5'RACE template switching, carried an added universal primer site and UMIs. TCRdb reprocessed the 5' RACE reads via MiXCR and lists one record per CDR3 protein. Altogether under 300,000 distinct CDR3 sequences are present, about 7% being singletons, with the ten largest covering roughly 0.9%. This chain uses TRBV5-1 with TRBJ2-2; D might be TRBD1 (6 bases). The origin of this receptor is a man aged 30 to 45 who received the YFV17D yellow fever vaccine. Sample: CD4+ T cells sorted from PBMCs, taken 15 days after the yellow fever booster vaccination. The CDR3 loop is CASSWQGYAGELFF. The CDR3 coding sequence is TGCGCCAGCAGCTGGCAGGGGTACGCCGGGGAGCTGTTTTTT.